The subject of this entry is one TCR beta chain. This clonotype turned up a few times. Its antigen target is currently unknown. Base qualities were left out, and no much larger clone turns up one base away. cDNA was synthesized by template-switch 5'RACE using a primer with a 10-nucleotide random unique molecular identifier that tagged each TCR transcript. Every sequencing run covered 15-18 subjects and yielded more than 160 million TCR-beta sequences. Total RNA was extracted with the RNeasy kit. The KAPA Real-time Library Amplification kit was used to amplify TCR-beta VDJ regions with primers for the TCR constant region and the 5'RACE anchor. Sample indexes and Illumina adaptors were added in a first PCR, after which library yield was increased in a second PCR. The roughly 650 bp TCR product was size-selected on a 2% E-gel SizeSelection system after Ampure bead purification. Before pooling, libraries had their quality checked on a Bioanalyzer, their concentration measured with Qubit, and their quantity determined with the Kapa Library Quantification kit. An Illumina HiSeq 2500 sequenced the libraries paired-end 2 x 150 bp. To increase sequence diversity, about 24-32% phiX was spiked into each library pool. The authors processed their data as follows. Quality-filtered reads were processed with the UMI-based MiGEC pipeline, which removed over 75% of raw TCR sequences during error correction. VDJ genes were aligned to IMGT germline references, and each clonotype was defined by a unique CDR3 amino acid sequence together with V-J genes. Clonal expansion, Shannon diversity and CDR3 relatedness were evaluated with VDJtools (CalcPairwiseDistances, ClusterSamples), while phylogenetic trees were built in CLCbio workbench. A clone was classed as expanded if it had 8 or more unique UMIs, a cutoff based on coefficient-of-variation modelling across technical triplicates. Using fastp trimming at Q25 and MiXCR clonotype assembly, TCRdb reanalyzed the public sequencing data and kept in-frame beta chains. CDR3 protein sequences are deduplicated, and each keeps its most common genes and DNA. TCRdb's processing, not the authors', yielded these V and J calls. Within this sample are about 90,000 distinct CDR3 sequences, with around 14% of them counted one time only. The top ten clonotypes cover around 5.3% of the sample.

This entry is derived from a study of neurological immune-mediated disorders (dated by TCRdb to about 2019). For the study in its entirety: Using UMI-based sequencing, the study compared peripheral blood TCR-beta repertoires from patients with HTLV-I-associated myelopathy (HAM/TSP), patients with multiple sclerosis, and healthy controls. Alongside PBMC samples, the set of around 99 TCR-beta libraries contained longitudinal samples, technical triplicates, and paired CD4+ and CD8+ T-cell subsets that had been sorted. Longitudinal HAM/TSP and healthy donors had 3 time-points each (about 3-45 month intervals). The cohort included 60 to 70 subjects: approximately 14 with HAM/TSP, about 34 with multiple sclerosis, and 20 healthy controls. Beyond this particular receptor, the publication reports: The highest TCR clonal expansion was observed in HAM/TSP patients, whereas the lowest was observed in MS patients, even when compared with healthy controls. Across subjects, expanded clones never shared an identical CDR3 amino acid sequence, which suggests that the TCR-beta repertoires in every group were private.

The sample's time point label is to be understood as: longitudinal time-point 2. For the unsorted PBMC libraries, 2 million PBMCs were stored in RNAlater at -80 degrees C until RNA extraction and were used to generate the libraries. Peripheral blood was subjected to Ficoll-Hypaque density gradient centrifugation to isolate PBMCs, which were then cryopreserved in liquid nitrogen. Sequenced input: PBMCs. This TCR derives from a female donor with HTLV-1-associated myelopathy (HAM/TSP).

The CDR3 protein is CASSEPTAQKNSNQPQHF. In nucleotides, the sequence is TGCGCCAGCAGTGAGCCTACAGCTCAAAAGAATAGCAATCAGCCCCAGCATTTT. The sequence joins TRBV10-1 to TRBJ1-5; no confident D gene assignment can be made. CDR1 and CDR2 were assigned from the germline V gene (reference sequence) as WNHNN and SYGVQD. Between the V and J ends, shortened by 2 bases and 0 bases respectively, the junction contains 17 bases. The CDR3 runs 18 amino acids, cysteine and phenylalanine included. Kept here is only the CDR3 DNA, which spans 54 bases and is read in frame from base 1.